This T cell receptor (beta chain) was documented in a study of cytomegalovirus exposure and HLA in healthy donors. Germline trimming cut 0 bases from V and 4 bases from J; bases unmatched to any gene: 5. The CDR3 is 16 amino acids. CDR1 is MNHEY and CDR2 is SVGAGI in the germline V gene. Researchers ran the PCR with 60 Vbeta and 13 Jbeta primers. Assay: immunoSEQ multiplex PCR; the TCRdb copy retains only in-frame clones and omits some. This table has 250,000 or so clones, more than 75% appearing once. The TCR originated in a human donor in good health. This rearrangement joins TRBV6-5 to TRBJ2-3; 9 bases align to TRBD2. The sequencing sample was made of PBMCs. Written as DNA, the CDR3 is TGTGCCAGCAGTTACTCCATTGCGGGAGGGCCAGATACGCAGTATTTT. This gives the protein CASSYSIAGGPDTQYF.